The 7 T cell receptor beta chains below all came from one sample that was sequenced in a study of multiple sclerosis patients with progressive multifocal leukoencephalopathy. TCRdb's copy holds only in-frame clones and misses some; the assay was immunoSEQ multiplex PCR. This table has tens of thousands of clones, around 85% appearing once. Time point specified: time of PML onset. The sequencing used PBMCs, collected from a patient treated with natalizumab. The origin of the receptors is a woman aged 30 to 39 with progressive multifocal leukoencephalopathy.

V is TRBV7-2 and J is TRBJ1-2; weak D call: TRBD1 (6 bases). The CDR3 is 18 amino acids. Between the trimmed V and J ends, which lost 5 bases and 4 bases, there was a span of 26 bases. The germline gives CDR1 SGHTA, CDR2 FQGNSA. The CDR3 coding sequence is TGTGCCAGCAGCGTCCCCGGGACACTAAGGCGGGATGGCTATGGCTACACCTTC. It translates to CASSVPGTLRRDGYGYTF.

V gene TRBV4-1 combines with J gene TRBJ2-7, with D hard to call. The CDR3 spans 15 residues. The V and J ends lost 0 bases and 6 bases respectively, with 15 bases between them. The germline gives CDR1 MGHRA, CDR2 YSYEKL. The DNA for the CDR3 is TGCGCCAGCAGCCAAGATCGTCTTGGGCCTGGCGAGCAGTACTTC. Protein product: CASSQDRLGPGEQYF.

The DNA of the CDR3 is TGTGCCATCAGTGAGGTGGGAGGGATAAACGAGCAGTACTTC. It encodes CAISEVGGINEQYF. The gene calls are TRBV10-3 and TRBJ2-7; 7 nucleotides match TRBD2. The J segment lost 5 bases and the V segment lost 2 bases, leaving 6 bases of the junction unmatched. The CDR3 runs to 14 residues. The germline V gene encodes CDR1 ENHRY and CDR2 SYGVKD.

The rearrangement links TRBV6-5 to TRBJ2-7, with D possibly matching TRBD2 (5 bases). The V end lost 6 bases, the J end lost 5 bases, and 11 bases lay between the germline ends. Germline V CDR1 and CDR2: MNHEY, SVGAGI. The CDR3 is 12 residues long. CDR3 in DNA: TGTGCCAGCAGGGGGAGTTTCGACGAGCAGTACTTC. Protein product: CASRGSFDEQYF.

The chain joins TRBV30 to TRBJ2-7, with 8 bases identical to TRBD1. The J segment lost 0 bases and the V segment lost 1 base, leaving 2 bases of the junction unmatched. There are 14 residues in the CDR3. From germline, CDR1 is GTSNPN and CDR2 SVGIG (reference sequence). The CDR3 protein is CAWSDGTGSYEQYF. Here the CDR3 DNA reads TGTGCCTGGAGTGACGGGACAGGCTCCTACGAGCAGTACTTC.

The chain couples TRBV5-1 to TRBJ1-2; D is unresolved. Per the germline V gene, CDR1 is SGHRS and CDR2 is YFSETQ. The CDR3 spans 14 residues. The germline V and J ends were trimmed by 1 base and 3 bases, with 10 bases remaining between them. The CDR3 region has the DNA TGCGCCAGCAGCTTGTATACGGCAGACTATGGCTACACCTTC. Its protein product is CASSLYTADYGYTF.

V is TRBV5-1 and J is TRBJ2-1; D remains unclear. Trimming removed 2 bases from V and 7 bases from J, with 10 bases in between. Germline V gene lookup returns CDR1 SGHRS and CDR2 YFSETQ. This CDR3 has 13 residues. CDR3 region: CASSLGRQNEQFF. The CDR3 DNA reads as TGCGCCAGCAGCTTAGGACGTCAAAATGAGCAGTTCTTC.